A few counts support the clone carrying this TCR beta chain. Antigen specificity is unknown. The CDR3 contains 13 residues. Trimming removed 7 bases from V and 6 bases from J; junction bases left unmatched: 4. A single record per CDR3 protein comes from TCRdb applying MiXCR to the RT-PCR reads. The table includes over 750,000 distinct CDR3 sequences, approximately 21% detected once. This sample stems from a study of response to subunit inactivated influenza vaccine. Overall study results and limits: There was a suggestion from the authors that each seasonal influenza vaccination recruits few new T cells.

The receptor's source is a man aged 45-60 years who received an inactivated influenza vaccine. The rearrangement uses TRBV12-3 or TRBV12-4 and TRBJ1-5, with TRBD1 matching over 9 bases. The sample in question was PBMCs from blood, obtained roughly 5 days after vaccination. This chain's CDR3 is CASTSTGGQPQHF. CDR3 coding DNA: TGTGCCAGCACCTCGACAGGGGGTCAGCCCCAGCATTTT.